The entry below describes one T cell receptor (beta chain). Its antigen is still unknown. This entry belongs to a study of T cell responses to AZD1222 COVID-19 vaccine. Regarding the study as a whole: Once two AZD1222 doses were given, Spike-specific TCR breadth and depth went up. There were repertoire samples only from the period after the peak T cell response. Donors in the cohort were predominantly white British and more often female, and clonal diversity was possibly underestimated.

The CDR3 has 14 residues. The germline V gene encodes CDR1 ENHRY and CDR2 SYGVKD. The V segment lost 10 bases and the J segment 2 bases; nucleotides outside the gene matches: 8. Generated by immunoSEQ multiplex PCR, the TCRdb table keeps only in-frame clones and is missing some. The sample has roughly 140,000 clones; around 90% are singletons. This chain joins TRBV10-3 and TRBJ2-7, with 10 bases aligning to TRBD2. The source of this sequence is an adult in good health. Sequenced here: peripheral blood, sampled on day 0 of AZD1222 vaccination. Here the CDR3 DNA reads TGTGCCACTCAAAAGCGGGAGGGAACCTACGAGCAGTACTTC. Protein: CATQKREGTYEQYF.